Many counts were recorded for the clone carrying this T cell receptor beta chain. No antigen is known for it. Researchers built TCR beta libraries using quantitative 5'-RACE with molecular barcodes. TCRdb passed the 5' RACE reads through MiXCR, listing each CDR3 protein once. Of 200,000 to 300,000 distinct CDR3 sequences in the sample, roughly 10% are singletons; the top ten hold less than 7%. This sample was included in a study of CD8 T cells in ankylosing spondylitis. Findings and caveats of the study: Researchers report that disease-linked clones proved CD8+ and relatively rare in peripheral blood. Apparently characteristic of ankylosing spondylitis blood was a TCR beta motif (roughly eight highly homologous variants).

Germline CDR1 is SGHRS and CDR2 is YFSETQ. This CDR3 spans 13 amino acids. V lost 6 bases to trimming and J lost 1 base, with 10 bases between them. The sample taken for sequencing was blood, either unsorted or a sorted T cell fraction (not recorded which). J is TRBJ1-1 and V is TRBV5-1, with a possible D match to TRBD1 (5 bases). This receptor was identified in a male donor with ankylosing spondylitis or in good health (not recorded which). CDR3 region: CASNPTGNTEAFF. The CDR3 nucleotides are TGCGCCAGCAACCCCACAGGGAACACTGAAGCTTTCTTT.